This T cell receptor beta chain was identified in a study of T-cell reconstitution after alpha-beta-depleted transplantation in children. It was with unique molecular identifiers that the TCRbeta library was prepared. One entry per CDR3 protein results from TCRdb running MiXCR on the PCR reads. The sample has about 580,000 distinct CDR3 sequences, 23% seen once; the top ten hold about 14%. Germline V lookup: CDR1 SGHRS, CDR2 YFSETQ. CDR3 length: 14 amino acids. With V trimmed by 2 bases and J by 6 bases, 3 bases remained unmatched. The source material was PBMCs, mostly from graft donor cells, sampled 360 days after TCRalphabeta/CD19-depleted stem cell transplant. The chain couples TRBV5-1 to TRBJ1-4, with 8 bases matching TRBD1. The source of this sequence is a boy younger than two who had a stem cell transplant for acute myeloid leukemia, so the T cells may come from the graft donor. This chain's CDR3 is CASSFDRGDEKLFF. The CDR3 DNA follows: TGCGCCAGCAGCTTTGACAGGGGCGATGAAAAACTGTTTTTT.